The TCR beta chain under discussion was sequenced for a study of T cells in Graves' hyperthyroidism and ophthalmopathy. Amplified TCR beta CDR3 regions came from RNA transcripts. A first-round RT-PCR of the TCR CDR3 used the HTBI primer set. TCRdb analysed the multiplex PCR reads with MiXCR anew, one entry per CDR3 protein. In the table there are about 400,000 distinct CDR3 sequences, roughly 15% of which are singletons. Patients affected by ophthalmopathy presented a Clinical Activity Score of at least 3, a NOSPECS grade of at least 4, and disease duration below 3 months. In its sample, this clonotype was seen many times. From germline, CDR1 is LGHDT and CDR2 YNNKEL (reference sequence). With 1 base clipped from V and 4 bases from J, the junction kept 2 bases outside the gene matches. The CDR3 consists of 15 residues.

The clonotype originates from a woman in her twenties or thirties with Graves' ophthalmopathy. V is TRBV3-1 and J is TRBJ2-7, with 12 bases aligning to TRBD2. The specimen sequenced was blood. This chain's CDR3 is CASSQAGLAGYEQYF. The CDR3 coding sequence is TGTGCCAGCAGCCAAGCTGGACTAGCGGGATACGAGCAGTACTTC.